This T cell receptor (beta chain) is drawn from a study of T-cell memory formation after mild COVID-19 (dated by TCRdb to the early 2020s). As for the study more broadly: Most TCR sequence clusters were specific to one of the two donors. The cohort comprised two young, previously healthy adult volunteers, one female and one male. In a couple of donors, T-cell clones that expanded and contracted after mild COVID-19 were tracked by sequencing TCRalpha and TCRbeta repertoires over time. The study at large found these results: Contracting CD4+ clones were found mainly in CM and EM memory subsets, while CD8+ clones were enriched in EMRA. Some responding clones were detected in pre-infection memory, which suggested that pre-existing cross-reactive memory T cells had joined the SARS-CoV-2 response. SARS-CoV-2 specificity was not confirmed for the second-wave clones peaking on day 37. Only a couple of mild cases were covered by the study, and larger cohorts that include severe cases with pre-infection samples were considered necessary. Clones that contracted from day 15 to 85 showed balanced CD4/CD8 phenotypes, whereas a second wave of clones that expanded from day 15 to 37 leaned towards CD4+.

Remarks on this clonotype: Its cognate antigen has yet to be identified. No base-level quality is on record; no much larger clone is a single base apart.

Instrument on record: Illumina NovaSeq 6000. TCRalpha and TCRbeta cDNA libraries were constructed by 5'RACE with constant-segment primers, with sample barcodes and unique molecular identifiers being introduced. Trizol reagent was used to extract RNA from every sample. Libraries were amplified in two PCR steps, with a second sample barcode and Illumina TruSeq adapters added in the second step. Sequencing of libraries was performed on an Illumina NovaSeq with 2 x 150 bp paired-end reads. In the paper's pipeline: The reads were demultiplexed and collapsed into UMI-guided consensus sequences using migec v1.2.7. Using mixcr v2.1.11, UMI consensuses were aligned to TRA and TRB V and J templates and then assembled into clonotypes. A clonotype was counted as expanded or contracted only when both edgeR and NoisET called the clonotype significant, with the noise models trained on biological replicates. For edgeR calls, the thresholds were a false discovery rate-adjusted p below 0.01 and a log2 fold-change of 1. As an exploratory analysis of dynamics, PCA with hierarchical clustering was applied to max-normalized trajectories of the 1000 most abundant clonotypes. Separately sequenced CD4+ and CD8+ repertoires were used to assign the CD4 or CD8 phenotype of responding clones. The raw public data were reprocessed by TCRdb itself: fastp quality trimming at Q25, MiXCR clonotype calling, in-frame beta chains only. CDR3 protein duplicates are merged, each entry listing the most common genes and DNA. TCRdb's processing, not the authors', yielded these V and J calls. This sample holds more than 300,000 distinct CDR3 sequences; 20% to 25% were observed only once. Around 23% of the sample is in the top ten clones.

Ficoll-Paque density gradient centrifugation was the method used to isolate PBMCs. The germline ends are 3 bases apart after V is trimmed by 5 bases and J by 0 bases. Per the germline V gene, KGHDR is the CDR1 and SFDVKD is the CDR2. The CDR3 contains 12 residues, cysteine and phenylalanine counted. Only the CDR3 part of the read is kept: 36 bases, read in frame from the first base. The sequence derives from a man aged 18 to 35 who had mild COVID-19 (a few samples of this study predate the infection). The sample titles of this study are shuffled in the database, so cell type and time point are left out; the donor was told from shared clones. The sample comprised PBMCs or a T cell subset sorted from them (not recorded which). The chain uses TRBV24-1 and TRBJ2-5; confidence is insufficient to name the D gene. The sequenced DNA is TGTGCCACCAGTGCGGACCAAGAGACCCAGTACTTC. Its protein is CATSADQETQYF.